This T cell receptor (beta chain) was documented in a study of CD8 T cells in ankylosing spondylitis. CDR1 is SGDLS, CDR2 YYNGEE, per germline. The CDR3 runs 18 residues. The germline V and J ends were trimmed by 3 bases and 2 bases, with 22 bases remaining between them. Scientists made TCR beta libraries using quantitative 5'-RACE with molecular barcodes. One entry per CDR3 protein, called by TCRdb with MiXCR from the 5' RACE reads. The sample records about 7,000 distinct CDR3 sequences, 2.5% to 3% being singletons. This clonotype was counted many times. The antigen is undetermined. General observations from the study: Reportedly, matched ankylosing spondylitis synovial fluid was significantly enriched for disease-linked clones. Some of these motif variants have turned up before, in reports on reactive arthritis synovial fluid and blood. One TCR beta motif, made up of roughly eight highly homologous variants, appeared characteristic of ankylosing spondylitis blood.

The rearrangement uses TRBV9 and TRBJ2-3; TRBD2 is a possible D gene (6 bases). Sequenced sample: blood, either unsorted or a sorted T cell fraction (not recorded which). This TCR derives from a female donor with ankylosing spondylitis or in good health (not recorded which). The chain's CDR3 is CASSARRLDPTSTDTQYF. DNA for the CDR3: TGTGCCAGCAGCGCCCGGCGACTAGACCCCACGTCCACAGATACGCAGTATTTT.